The next 7 T cell receptor beta chains were all read from a single sample in a study of cytomegalovirus exposure and HLA in healthy donors. Researchers ran the PCR with 60 Vbeta and 13 Jbeta primers. The assay was immunoSEQ multiplex PCR, and TCRdb's table has in-frame clones only and misses some. The sample lists 90,000 to 120,000 clones, around 73% occurring once. Specimen: PBMCs. The receptors were sampled from a young man in good health and CMV-seronegative.

The chain is built from TRBV13 and TRBJ2-5, with a possible D match to TRBD2 (6 bases). V gave up 2 bases and J gave up 5 bases, with 15 bases separating them. The CDR3 runs 15 residues. CDR1 and CDR2 (germline): PRHDT, FYEKMQ (reference sequence). CDR3 DNA: TGTGCCAGCAGCTTACCCCGGGGAGGAGGGGAGACCCAGTACTTC. Protein: CASSLPRGGGETQYF.

V and J are TRBV11-2 and TRBJ2-7, with TRBD2 matching over 12 bases. CDR3 length: 16 residues. V lost 4 bases, J lost 2 bases, and 6 bases stayed unmatched. From germline, CDR1 is SGHAT and CDR2 FQNNGV. This chain's CDR3 is CASSSAGTSGPYEQYF. The CDR3 nucleotides read TGTGCCAGCAGCTCCGCCGGGACTAGCGGGCCCTACGAGCAGTACTTC.

The V and J genes are TRBV4-1 and TRBJ2-3; 7 bases are a match to TRBD2. This CDR3 is 14 amino acids long. CDR1 is MGHRA, CDR2 YSYEKL, per germline. V lost 4 bases, J lost 3 bases, and 4 bases stayed unmatched. The CDR3 coding sequence is TGCGCCAGCAGCCCACGACTAGCTACAGATACGCAGTATTTT. It encodes CASSPRLATDTQYF.

With respect to this clone: The junction and the germline gene differ at one end; a read error may be behind it. The CDR3 sequence is CSSSLDGANTEAFF. The CDR3 nucleotides are TGTTCCAGCAGCTTAGATGGGGCGAACACTGAAGCTTTCTTT. The gene calls are TRBV7-9 and TRBJ1-1; TRBD1 is a possible D gene (5 bases). CDR3 length: 14 residues. The germline V gene encodes CDR1 SEHNR and CDR2 FQNEAQ (reference sequence).

The rearrangement uses TRBV30 and TRBJ2-3, with D possibly being TRBD2 (6 bases). Germline V lookup: CDR1 GTSNPN, CDR2 SVGIG (reference sequence). This CDR3 is 12 amino acids long. Trimming shortened V by 2 bases and J by 8 bases, and 11 bases separated the two germline ends. This chain's CDR3 is CAWSRPRGTQYF. CDR3 bases: TGTGCCTGGAGTCGACCGCGGGGTACGCAGTATTTT.

V and J are TRBV13 and TRBJ2-2, with 9 bases fitting TRBD2. V lost 5 bases, J lost 7 bases, and 14 bases stayed unmatched. In germline, CDR1 is PRHDT, CDR2 FYEKMQ (reference sequence). This CDR3 contains 17 residues. The CDR3 DNA follows: TGTGCCAGCAGCCCTTTTGGCGGGAGGGCCGAGGGCGGGGAGCTGTTTTTT. Translating it yields CASSPFGGRAEGGELFF. The whole variable domain, remainder taken from reference TRBV13 and TRBJ2-2, is AAGVIQSPRHLIKEKRETATLKCYPIPRHDTVYWYQQGPGQDPQFLISFYEKMQSDKGSIPDRFSAQQFSDYHSELNMSSLELGDSALYFCASSPFGGRAEGGELFFGEGSRLTVL.

The genes are TRBV28 and TRBJ2-2; 10 bases agree with TRBD1. Germline lookup yields CDR1 MDHEN and CDR2 SYDVKM. The CDR3 extends over 15 amino acids. The ends lost 8 bases at V and 7 bases at J; junction bases unmatched: 10. The CDR3 loop is CASLPGTGESGELFF. The CDR3 nucleotides are TGTGCCAGCCTTCCCGGGACAGGGGAGAGCGGGGAGCTGTTTTTT.